The 8 T cell receptor beta chains listed next were all sequenced from one sample in a study of T cells in Graves' hyperthyroidism and ophthalmopathy. What was amplified from RNA transcripts were TCR beta CDR3 regions. HTBI primers were used for first-round RT-PCR of the TCR CDR3. A single record per CDR3 protein comes from TCRdb applying MiXCR to the multiplex PCR reads. This sample yields some 400,000 distinct CDR3 sequences, of which approximately 15% are seen a single time; 9.5% to 11% belongs to the top ten. Sequenced sample: blood. The receptor source for this set is a woman aged 55-69 years with Graves' hyperthyroidism.

This clonotype came up many times. This chain joins TRBV30 and TRBJ2-7; no definite D call. The CDR3 length is 12 residues. V lost 0 bases and J 6 bases, leaving 9 bases between the germline ends. Per germline, CDR1 GTSNPN and CDR2 SVGIG (reference sequence). The DNA of the CDR3 is TGTGCCTGGAGTGTACGACCCGGCGAGCAGTACTTC. Its translation: CAWSVRPGEQYF.

With regard to this clonotype: A much larger clone differs by one base, so this may be a read error. DNA of the CDR3: TGTGCCGGGTGGGGGGGGGAGCGGGGAAACTACGAGCAGTACTTC. Protein: CAGWGGERGNYEQYF. The chain joins TRBV30 to TRBJ2-7; 7 positions match TRBD2. Germline V gene sequence: CDR1 GTSNPN, CDR2 SVGIG (reference sequence). V lost 8 bases and J lost 3; bases outside the gene matches: 16. The CDR3 extends over 15 amino acids.

Remarks on this clonotype: A much larger clone lies one base from this, so it may be a read error. The CDR3, as DNA: TGTGCCAGCAGCTACGGGACAGGGGAATCCGGGGAGCTGTTTTTT. Translating gives CASSYGTGESGELFF. The J gene is TRBJ2-2, the V gene TRBV7-8; 10 positions agree with TRBD1. Per germline, CDR1 SGHVS and CDR2 FQNEAQ. The CDR3 length is 15 residues. J lost 6 bases, V lost 4 bases, and 5 bases had no gene match.

This clonotype has a count of ten or more. The CDR3, as DNA: TGCAGTGCTAGAGGCGTGGGACTAGCGGGAGGCACAGATACGCAGTATTTT. This encodes CSARGVGLAGGTDTQYF. V and J are TRBV20-1 and TRBJ2-3, with 14 bases identical to TRBD2. CDR3 length: 17 residues. Trimming at V came to 1 base and at J to 1 base, leaving 4 bases not matched to a gene. CDR1 is DFQATT and CDR2 is SNEGSKA in the germline V gene (reference sequence).

The chain combines TRBV7-9 with TRBJ1-1; D may be TRBD1 (6 bases). Germline CDR1 reads SEHNR; CDR2 reads FQNEAQ (reference sequence). Trimming stripped 0 bases from V and 1 base from J, with 9 bases between. CDR3 size: 15 residues. CDR3 region: CASSLADRTNTEAFF. The CDR3 coding sequence is TGTGCCAGCAGCTTAGCCGACAGGACGAACACTGAAGCTTTCTTT. Complete variable domain (other parts from reference TRBV7-9 and TRBJ1-1): DTGVSQNPRHKITKRGQNVTFRCDPISEHNRLYWYRQTLGQGPEFLTYFQNEAQLEKSRLLSDRFSAERPKGSFSTLEIQRTEQGDSAMYLCASSLADRTNTEAFFGQGTRLTVV.

This clonotype was seen a few times. The rearrangement joins TRBV2 to TRBJ2-5; D may match TRBD1 or TRBD2 (5 bases each). The CDR3 is made up of 12 amino acids. V dropped 6 bases and J dropped 9 bases, with 14 bases sitting between them. Germline V CDR1 and CDR2: SNHLY, FYNNEI. The CDR3 loop is CASRGEGVSQYF. In DNA form, the CDR3 reads TGTGCCAGCAGGGGGGAAGGGGTGTCCCAGTACTTC.

This clonotype was seen ten or more times. V gene TRBV5-1 combines with J gene TRBJ1-1; D gene uncertain. Trimming stripped 0 bases from V and 2 bases from J, with 8 bases between. CDR3 size: 14 residues. Germline CDR1 SGHRS, CDR2 YFSETQ. The CDR3 region is CASSLAAANTEAFF. Here the CDR3 DNA reads TGCGCCAGCAGCTTGGCGGCGGCTAACACTGAAGCTTTCTTT.

This clonotype was seen many times. J is TRBJ2-2 and V is TRBV12-5; TRBD1 aligns across 8 bases. Germline assignment: CDR1 LGHNT and CDR2 FRNRAP. The CDR3 loop spans 13 amino acids. Trimming at V came to 11 bases and at J to 7 bases, leaving 9 bases not matched to a gene. The CDR3 sequence is CACQGAQGGELFF. For the CDR3, the DNA is TGTGCTTGCCAGGGGGCGCAGGGCGGGGAGCTGTTTTTT.